This is a list of T cell receptor beta chains from one sample in a study of tumor-infiltrating lymphocytes in primary liver carcinoma. TCRdb reanalysed the multiplex PCR reads using MiXCR and keeps one entry per CDR3 protein. This sample has 99,000 or so distinct CDR3 sequences; 55% to 70% occur once, and the top ten carry 7.5% to 10%. Sequencing was carried out using liver tumor tissue from sampling region 5. These receptors all come from a woman aged 55 to 70 with primary liver carcinoma and hepatitis B virus infection. Each CDR3 is given with its conserved first and last residue. D genes are given only for firm matches. The size of a clone is reported for some rows only, either as once, few or many, or as a class for expanded clones.

V	size	D	J	CDR3	DNA
TRBV11-2	NA	NA	TRBJ1-1	CTSSPSTEAFF	TGTACCAGCAGCCCGTCTACTGAAGCTTTCTTT
TRBV11-2	NA	NA	TRBJ2-2	CTSCWVGSFTGELLF	TGTACCAGCTGCTGGGTTGGGTCCTTCACCGGGGAGCTGTTATTT
TRBV11-2	few	NA	TRBJ2-5	CVSSSTGGIETQYF	TGTGTCAGTAGCTCCACCGGCGGGATAGAGACCCAGTACTTC
TRBV6-6	many	NA	TRBJ1-5	CASSPVSSNQPQHF	TGTGCCAGCAGTCCCGTGTCTAGCAATCAGCCCCAGCATTTT
TRBV11-2	medium-sized	NA	TRBJ2-6	CASSLQASGANVLTF	TGTGCCAGCAGTCTACAGGCCTCTGGGGCCAACGTCCTGACTTTC
TRBV12-3/TRBV12-4	many	NA	TRBJ2-2	CASRLVVTGELFF	TGTGCCAGCAGGCTAGTAGTCACCGGGGAGCTGTTTTTT
TRBV9	few	TRBD2	TRBJ2-1	CASSVGTGLNYNEQFF	TGTGCCAGCAGCGTAGGGACGGGACTAAACTACAATGAGCAGTTCTTC
TRBV12-3/TRBV12-4	NA	NA	TRBJ1-1	CANRHKNQGVYTEAFF	TGTGCCAACAGGCACAAGAACCAGGGAGTTTACACTGAAGCCTTCTTT
TRBV19	few	NA	TRBJ2-5	CASSITGVQETQYF	TGTGCCAGTAGTATTACAGGAGTCCAAGAGACCCAGTACTTC
TRBV11-2	NA	NA	TRBJ2-1	CASSLESAHNNEQFF	TGTGCCAGTAGCTTAGAGTCAGCGCACAACAATGAGCAGTTCTTC
TRBV7-9	NA	NA	TRBJ2-7	CASSPRTAPREQYF	TGTGCCAGCAGCCCGCGGACCGCCCCTCGAGAGCAGTACTTC
TRBV12-3/TRBV12-4	few	NA	TRBJ1-5	CANSLAQGPNQPQHF	TGTGCCAACAGTTTAGCCCAGGGTCCTAATCAGCCCCAGCATTTT
TRBV5-8	NA	TRBD2	TRBJ2-6	CASSLGGTGANVPTF	TGTGCCAGCAGCCTGGGAGGGACCGGGGCCAACGTCCCGACTTTC
TRBV10-1	many	TRBD2	TRBJ2-3	CASSEESAGALTNTQYF	TGCGCCAGCAGTGAAGAAAGTGCGGGAGCCCTCACGAATACGCAGTATTTT
TRBV29-1	NA	NA	TRBJ2-5	CSVVRVIETQYF	TGCAGCGTTGTTAGGGTCATAGAGACCCAGTACTTC
TRBV29-1	many	NA	TRBJ2-3	CSVEGASTDTQYF	TGCAGCGTTGAGGGGGCCTCCACAGATACGCAGTATTTT
TRBV11-2	NA	TRBD1	TRBJ2-2	CPSSPLLGQGGTGELFF	TGTCCCAGCAGCCCCCTTCTCGGACAGGGTGGTACCGGGGAGCTGTTTTTT
TRBV6-5	many	NA	TRBJ1-3	CASRSLRNTIYF	TGTGCCAGCAGGTCTCTAAGAAACACCATATATTTT
TRBV6-6	many	NA	TRBJ2-4	CASSNTGTSDIQYF	TGTGCCAGCAGTAACACCGGGACATCGGACATTCAGTACTTC
TRBV11-2	medium-sized	NA	TRBJ2-1	CASSSGVGEQFF	TGTGCCAGCAGCTCAGGGGTGGGTGAGCAGTTCTTC
TRBV7-2	NA	TRBD2	TRBJ2-2	CASSTRLASFGELFF	TGTGCCAGCAGCACCCGACTAGCCAGTTTTGGGGAGCTGTTTTTT
TRBV5-1	many	TRBD2	TRBJ2-5	CASSWEGRGAQETQYF	TGCGCCAGCAGCTGGGAGGGGAGAGGGGCACAAGAGACCCAGTACTTC
TRBV7-3	NA	NA	TRBJ2-1	CASSFTGTAPNEQFF	TGTGCCAGCAGCTTCACCGGGACGGCGCCGAATGAGCAGTTCTTC
TRBV11-2	once	TRBD2	TRBJ2-3	CASSLGTGGTNTQYF	TGTGCTAGCAGCTTAGGAACGGGAGGTACAAATACGCAGTATTTT
TRBV11-2	NA	TRBD2	TRBJ2-3	CTSSLREGGADTQYF	TGTACCAGCAGCTTGCGGGAGGGTGGCGCAGATACGCAGTATTTT
TRBV12-3/TRBV12-4	once	NA	TRBJ2-1	CASSLLSSNEQFF	TGCGCCAGCAGTTTGTTATCTTCCAATGAGCAGTTCTTC
TRBV29-1	NA	NA	TRBJ2-1	CSVEHAGSGNEQFF	TGTAGCGTTGAACATGCAGGATCCGGCAATGAGCAGTTCTTC
TRBV18	NA	NA	TRBJ1-4	CASSLGRVPGEKLFF	TGTGCCAGCTCACTTGGACGCGTACCGGGCGAAAAACTGTTTTTT
TRBV7-9	NA	NA	TRBJ2-7	CASSPTGQQMVSYEQYF	TGTGCCAGCAGCCCCACGGGGCAACAAATGGTCTCCTACGAGCAGTACTTC
TRBV5-6	NA	NA	TRBJ1-2	CTSSLGRVLYGYTF	TGTACCAGCAGCTTGGGCCGGGTCCTGTATGGCTATACCTTC
TRBV6-1	NA	NA	TRBJ2-2	CASSPGRRNIGELFF	TGTGCCAGCTCTCCGGGACGACGGAACATCGGGGAGCTGTTTTTT
TRBV29-1	NA	NA	TRBJ1-5	CSVSGTLNQPQHF	TGCAGTGTTTCCGGGACACTCAACCAGCCCCAGCATTTT
TRBV11-2	NA	NA	TRBJ2-1	CASSSIAGTHEQSF	TGTGCCAGCAGCTCCATAGCTGGGACGCATGAGCAGTCATTC
TRBV6-5	once	TRBD1	TRBJ1-1	CASSLQGLGSTEAFF	TGTGCTAGCAGTTTACAGGGGTTGGGGAGCACTGAAGCTTTCTTT
TRBV24-1	NA	TRBD2	TRBJ2-1	CATSDRTSGGNPYNEQFF	TGTGCCACCAGTGATCGGACTAGCGGGGGTAACCCCTACAATGAGCAATTCTTC
TRBV11-2	NA	TRBD1	TRBJ2-5	CACSFRQGPSETQYF	TGTGCCTGCAGTTTTCGACAGGGGCCGTCGGAGACCCAGTACTTC
TRBV11-3	NA	NA	TRBJ2-7	CASSTRDGTYEQYF	TGTGCCAGCAGCACCCGCGACGGGACCTACGAGCAGTACTTC
TRBV28	NA	TRBD1	TRBJ1-5	CASRVRDRVSRNSNQPQHF	TGTGCCAGCAGAGTCCGGGACAGGGTTTCCAGAAATAGCAATCAGCCCCAGCATTTT
TRBV11-2	NA	NA	TRBJ2-1	CASGLRLAFNEQFF	TGTGCCAGCGGTTTACGGCTAGCCTTCAATGAGCAGTTCTTC
TRBV7-3	NA	NA	TRBJ2-5	CASSLTRGETQYF	TGTGCCAGCAGCTTAACCCGGGGAGAGACCCAGTACTTC
TRBV5-4	NA	NA	TRBJ2-5	CARRPETVTQETQYF	TGTGCCAGGAGACCGGAAACGGTGACCCAAGAGACCCAGTACTTC
TRBV6-6	NA	TRBD1	TRBJ2-7	CASIRTGDFPEQYF	TGTGCCAGCATCAGGACAGGGGATTTCCCCGAGCAGTACTTC
TRBV6-5	NA	NA	TRBJ2-2	CVSSYTPFTGELFF	TGTGTCAGCAGCTACACCCCTTTCACCGGGGAGCTGTTTTTT
TRBV11-1	NA	NA	TRBJ2-5	CTSSEGPGMTQYF	TGTACCAGCAGCGAGGGACCGGGAATGACCCAGTACTTC
TRBV5-5	NA	NA	TRBJ2-7	CASSLRDNSYEHYF	TGTGCCAGCAGCTTGAGAGACAACTCCTATGAGCACTACTTC
TRBV4-2	NA	NA	TRBJ1-5	CASSQIGGKSNQPRHF	TGTGCCAGCAGCCAAATAGGGGGGAAGTCCAATCAGCCCCGGCATTTT
TRBV28	NA	NA	TRBJ1-3	CASSRRRDSGSGNTIYF	TGTGCCAGCAGCCGCAGAAGGGACTCGGGTTCTGGAAACACCATATATTTT
TRBV12-3/TRBV12-4	NA	NA	TRBJ2-6	CASSLAGPGKAGANVLTF	TGTGCCAGCAGTTTAGCCGGTCCCGGGAAGGCTGGGGCCAACGTCCTGACCTTC
TRBV29-1	NA	TRBD2	TRBJ2-7	CGVELSSGSYEQYF	TGCGGCGTTGAGCTCTCTAGCGGGAGTTACGAGCAGTACTTC
TRBV28	few	NA	TRBJ1-4	CASTSGGGGEKLFF	TGTGCCAGCACCTCGGGAGGGGGGGGTGAAAAACTGTTTTTT
TRBV11-2	NA	TRBD2	TRBJ2-3	CASGPELAGPDTQYF	TGTGCCAGCGGCCCTGAACTAGCGGGCCCCGATACGCAGTATTTT
TRBV11-2	NA	NA	TRBJ2-4	CASSLRLTAKNVQYF	TGCGCCAGCAGCTTAAGGTTGACAGCCAAAAACGTTCAGTACTTC
TRBV10-2	many	TRBD2	TRBJ2-1	CASLGLARAGDNEQFF	TGCGCCAGCCTGGGACTAGCCCGAGCGGGGGACAATGAGCAGTTCTTC
TRBV6-2/TRBV6-3	NA	TRBD2	TRBJ2-7	CASSTPRGIYEQYF	TGTGCCAGCAGTACCCCGCGGGGGATCTACGAGCAGTACTTC
TRBV28	many	NA	TRBJ2-5	CASSLGPPGSLQETQYF	TGTGCCAGCAGTTTAGGACCCCCAGGGAGCCTCCAAGAGACCCAGTACTTC
TRBV19	NA	NA	TRBJ2-1	CASRKRLVGVGNEHFF	NA
TRBV12-3/TRBV12-4	NA	TRBD2	TRBJ2-6	CASLGLVSGANVLTF	TGTGCCAGCTTGGGACTAGTGAGTGGGGCCAACGTCCTGACTTTC
TRBV12-3/TRBV12-4	many	NA	TRBJ1-1	CASSGVTEAFF	TGTGCCAGCAGTGGAGTCACTGAAGCTTTCTTT
TRBV6-2/TRBV6-3	many	NA	TRBJ1-3	CASTYTGNTIYF	TGTGCCAGCACTTACACCGGAAACACCATATATTTT